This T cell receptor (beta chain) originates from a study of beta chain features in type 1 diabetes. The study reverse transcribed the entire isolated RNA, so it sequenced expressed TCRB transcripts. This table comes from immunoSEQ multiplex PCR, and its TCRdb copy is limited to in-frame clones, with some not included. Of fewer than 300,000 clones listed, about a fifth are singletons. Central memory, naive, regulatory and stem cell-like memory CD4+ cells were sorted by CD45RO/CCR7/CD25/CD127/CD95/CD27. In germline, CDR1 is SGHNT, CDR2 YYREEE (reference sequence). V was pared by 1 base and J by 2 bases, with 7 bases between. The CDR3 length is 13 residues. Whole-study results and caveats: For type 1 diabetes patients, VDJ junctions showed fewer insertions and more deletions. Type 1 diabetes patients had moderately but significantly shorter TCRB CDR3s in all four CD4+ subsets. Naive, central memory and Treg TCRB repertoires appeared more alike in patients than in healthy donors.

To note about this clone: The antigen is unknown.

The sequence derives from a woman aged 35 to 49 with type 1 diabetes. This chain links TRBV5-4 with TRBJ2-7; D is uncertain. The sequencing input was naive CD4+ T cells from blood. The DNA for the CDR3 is TGTGCCAGCAGCTTGAACAGTGCCTACGAGCAGTACTTC. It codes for CASSLNSAYEQYF.